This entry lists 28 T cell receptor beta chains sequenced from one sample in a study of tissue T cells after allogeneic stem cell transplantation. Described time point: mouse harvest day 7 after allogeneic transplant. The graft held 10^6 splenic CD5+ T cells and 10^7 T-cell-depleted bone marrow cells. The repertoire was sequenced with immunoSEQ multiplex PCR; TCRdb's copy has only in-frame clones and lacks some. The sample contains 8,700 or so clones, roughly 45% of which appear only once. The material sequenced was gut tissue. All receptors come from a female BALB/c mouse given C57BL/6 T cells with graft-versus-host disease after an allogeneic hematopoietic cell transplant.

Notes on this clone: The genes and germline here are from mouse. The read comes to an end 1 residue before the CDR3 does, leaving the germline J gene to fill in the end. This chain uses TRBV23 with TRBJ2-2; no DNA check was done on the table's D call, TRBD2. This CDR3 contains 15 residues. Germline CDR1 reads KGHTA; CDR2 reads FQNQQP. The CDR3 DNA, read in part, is TGCTCCAGCAGCAAACTGGGGGGGGCTCCTGGGCAGCTCTAC. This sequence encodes CSSSKLGGAPGQLY. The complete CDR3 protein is CSSSKLGGAPGQLYF.

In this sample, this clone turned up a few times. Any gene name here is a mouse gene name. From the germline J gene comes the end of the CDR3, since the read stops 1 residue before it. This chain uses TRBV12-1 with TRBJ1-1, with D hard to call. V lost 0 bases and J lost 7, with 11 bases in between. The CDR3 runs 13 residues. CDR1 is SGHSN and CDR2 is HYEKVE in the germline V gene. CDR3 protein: CASSLEGQREVFF. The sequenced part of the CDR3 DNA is TGTGCCAGCTCTCTCGAAGGCCAGCGAGAAGTCTTC.

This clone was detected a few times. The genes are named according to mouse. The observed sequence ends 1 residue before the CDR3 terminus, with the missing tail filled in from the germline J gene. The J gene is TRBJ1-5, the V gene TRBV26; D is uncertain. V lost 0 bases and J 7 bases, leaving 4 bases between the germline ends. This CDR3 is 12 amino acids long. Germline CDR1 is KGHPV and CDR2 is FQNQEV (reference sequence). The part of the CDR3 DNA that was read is TGTGCCAGCAGTCTGTCGCAGCAGGCTCCGCTT. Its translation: CASSLSQQAPL. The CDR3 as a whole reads CASSLSQQAPLF.

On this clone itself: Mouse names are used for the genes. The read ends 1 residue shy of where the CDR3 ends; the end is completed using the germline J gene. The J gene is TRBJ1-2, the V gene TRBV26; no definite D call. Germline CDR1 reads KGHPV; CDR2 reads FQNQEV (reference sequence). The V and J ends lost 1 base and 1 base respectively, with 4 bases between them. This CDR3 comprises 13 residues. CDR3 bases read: TGTGCCAGCAGTCTGTATGGAAACTCCGACTACACC. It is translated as CASSLYGNSDYT. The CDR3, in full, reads CASSLYGNSDYTF.

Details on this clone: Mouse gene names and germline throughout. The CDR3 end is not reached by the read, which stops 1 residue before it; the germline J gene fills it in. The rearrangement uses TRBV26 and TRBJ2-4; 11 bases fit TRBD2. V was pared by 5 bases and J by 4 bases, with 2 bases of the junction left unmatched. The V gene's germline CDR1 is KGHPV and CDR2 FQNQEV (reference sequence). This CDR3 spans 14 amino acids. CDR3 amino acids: CASSMDWGENTLYF. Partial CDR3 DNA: TGTGCCAGCAGTATGGACTGGGGGGAAAACACCTTGTAC.

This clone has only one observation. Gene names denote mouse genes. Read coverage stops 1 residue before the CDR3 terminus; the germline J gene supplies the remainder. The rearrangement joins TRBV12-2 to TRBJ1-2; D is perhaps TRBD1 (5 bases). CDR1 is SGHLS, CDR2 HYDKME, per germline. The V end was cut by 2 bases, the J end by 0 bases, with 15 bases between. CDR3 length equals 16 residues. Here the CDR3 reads CASSPFPDRANSDYTF. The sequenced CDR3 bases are TGTGCCAGCTCTCCCTTCCCCGACAGAGCAAACTCCGACTACACC.

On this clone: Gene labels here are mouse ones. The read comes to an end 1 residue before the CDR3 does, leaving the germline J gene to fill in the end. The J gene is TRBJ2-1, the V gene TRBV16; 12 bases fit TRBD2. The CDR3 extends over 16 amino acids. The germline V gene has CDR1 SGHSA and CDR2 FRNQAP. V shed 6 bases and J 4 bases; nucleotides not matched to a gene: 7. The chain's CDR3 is CASSSTGGALYAEQFF. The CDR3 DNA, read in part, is TGTGCAAGCAGTTCGACTGGGGGGGCGCTATATGCTGAGCAGTTC.

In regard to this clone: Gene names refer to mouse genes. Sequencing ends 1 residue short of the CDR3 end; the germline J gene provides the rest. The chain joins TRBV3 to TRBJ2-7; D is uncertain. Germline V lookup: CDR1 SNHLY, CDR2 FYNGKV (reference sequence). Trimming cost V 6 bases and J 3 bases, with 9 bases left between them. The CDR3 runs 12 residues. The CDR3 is CASRLDNYEQYF. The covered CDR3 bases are TGTGCCAGCAGACTCGACAACTATGAACAGTAC.

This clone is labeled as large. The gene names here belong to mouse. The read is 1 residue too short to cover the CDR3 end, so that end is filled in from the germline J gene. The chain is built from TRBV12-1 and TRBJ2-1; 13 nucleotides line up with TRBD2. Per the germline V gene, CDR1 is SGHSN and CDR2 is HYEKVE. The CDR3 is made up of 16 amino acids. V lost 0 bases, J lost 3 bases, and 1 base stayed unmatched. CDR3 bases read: TGTGCCAGCTCTCTCGGACTGGGGGGGCGCTATGCTGAGCAGTTC. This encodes CASSLGLGGRYAEQF. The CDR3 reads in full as CASSLGLGGRYAEQFF.

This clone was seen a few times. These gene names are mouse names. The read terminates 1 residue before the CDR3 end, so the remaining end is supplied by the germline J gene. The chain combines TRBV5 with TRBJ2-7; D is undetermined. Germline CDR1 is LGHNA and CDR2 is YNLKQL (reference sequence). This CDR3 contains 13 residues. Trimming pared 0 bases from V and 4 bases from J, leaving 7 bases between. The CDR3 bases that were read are TGTGCCAGCAGCCAAGAGGCCACATATGAACAGTAC. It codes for CASSQEATYEQY. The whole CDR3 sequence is CASSQEATYEQYF.

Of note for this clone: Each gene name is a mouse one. CDR3 bases read: TGTGGTGCTAGAAGGGGGAATGAACAGTAC. It codes for CGARRGNEQY. In full, the CDR3 is CGARRGNEQYF. The J gene is TRBJ2-7, the V gene TRBV20, with a tentative D call TRBD1 (6 bases). The DNA ends 1 residue before the CDR3 does, and the rest of the CDR3 is filled in from the germline J gene. V gave up 3 bases and J gave up 5 bases, with 8 bases separating them. Germline V gene lookup returns CDR1 GFQATS and CDR2 STVNSAI. The CDR3 contains 11 residues.

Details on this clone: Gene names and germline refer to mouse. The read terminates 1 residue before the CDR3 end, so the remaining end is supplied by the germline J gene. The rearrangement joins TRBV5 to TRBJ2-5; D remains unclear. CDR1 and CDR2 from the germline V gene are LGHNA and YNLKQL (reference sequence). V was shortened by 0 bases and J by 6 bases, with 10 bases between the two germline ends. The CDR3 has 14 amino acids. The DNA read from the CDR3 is TGTGCCAGCAGCCAAGATTCGAAGGTGGACACCCAGTAC. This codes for CASSQDSKVDTQY. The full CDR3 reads CASSQDSKVDTQYF.

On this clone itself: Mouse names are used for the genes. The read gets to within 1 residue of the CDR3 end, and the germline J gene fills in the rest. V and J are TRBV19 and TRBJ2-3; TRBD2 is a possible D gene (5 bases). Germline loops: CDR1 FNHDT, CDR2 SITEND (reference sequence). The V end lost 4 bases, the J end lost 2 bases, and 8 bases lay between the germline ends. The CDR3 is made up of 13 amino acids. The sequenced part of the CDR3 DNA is TGTGCCAGCAGTGTGGACTTTGCAGAAACGCTGTAT. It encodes CASSVDFAETLY. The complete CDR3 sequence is CASSVDFAETLYF.

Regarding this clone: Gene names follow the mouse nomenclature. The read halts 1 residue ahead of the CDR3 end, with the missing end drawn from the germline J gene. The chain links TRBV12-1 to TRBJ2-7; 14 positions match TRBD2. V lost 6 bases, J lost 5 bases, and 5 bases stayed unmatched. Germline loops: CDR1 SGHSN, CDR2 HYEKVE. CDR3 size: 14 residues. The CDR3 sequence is CASRDWGGADEQYF. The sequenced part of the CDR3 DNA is TGTGCCAGCAGGGACTGGGGGGGCGCGGATGAACAGTAC.

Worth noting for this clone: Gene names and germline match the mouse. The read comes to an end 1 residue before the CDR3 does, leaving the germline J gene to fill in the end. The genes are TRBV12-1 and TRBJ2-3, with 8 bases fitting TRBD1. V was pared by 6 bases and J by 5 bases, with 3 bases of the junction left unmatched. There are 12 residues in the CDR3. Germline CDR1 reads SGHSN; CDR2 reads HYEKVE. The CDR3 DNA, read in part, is TGTGCCAGCCCACAGGGGGGAGAAACGCTGTAT. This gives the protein CASPQGGETLY. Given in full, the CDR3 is CASPQGGETLYF.

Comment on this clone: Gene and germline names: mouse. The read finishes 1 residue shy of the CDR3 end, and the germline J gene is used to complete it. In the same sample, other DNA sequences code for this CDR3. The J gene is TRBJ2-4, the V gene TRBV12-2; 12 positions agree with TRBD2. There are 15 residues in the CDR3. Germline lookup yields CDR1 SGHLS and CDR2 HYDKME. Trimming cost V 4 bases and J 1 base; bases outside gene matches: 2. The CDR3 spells CASSRDWGGQNTLYF. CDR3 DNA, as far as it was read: TGTGCCAGCTCACGGGACTGGGGGGGTCAAAACACCTTGTAC.

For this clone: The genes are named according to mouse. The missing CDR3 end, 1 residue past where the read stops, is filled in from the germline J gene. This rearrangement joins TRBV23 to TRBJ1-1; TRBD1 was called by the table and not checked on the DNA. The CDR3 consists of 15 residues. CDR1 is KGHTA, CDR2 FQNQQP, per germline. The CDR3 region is CSSSQGQGPNTEVFF. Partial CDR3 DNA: TGCTCCAGCAGTCAGGGACAGGGCCCAAACACAGAAGTCTTC.

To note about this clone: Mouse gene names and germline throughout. Incomplete CDR3 DNA: TGCACCTGCAGTGCAGCCCTTAGTGCAGAAACGCTGTAT. It specifies CTCSAALSAETLY. The full CDR3 is CTCSAALSAETLYF. The chain has TRBV1 and TRBJ2-3, with no clear D. The sequenced fragment ends 1 residue before the CDR3 boundary, so the rest is inferred from the germline J gene. The V end was cut by 1 base, the J end by 0 bases, with 5 bases between. From germline, CDR1 is NSQYPW and CDR2 LRSPGD (reference sequence). This CDR3 spans 14 amino acids. The entire variable domain, with the rest obtained from reference TRBV1 and TRBJ2-3, is as follows: VTLLEQNPRWRLVPRGQAVNLRCILKNSQYPWMSWYQQDLQKQLQWLFTLRSPGDKEVKSLPGADYLATRVTDTELRLQVANMSQGRTLYCTCSAALSAETLYFGSGTRLTVL.

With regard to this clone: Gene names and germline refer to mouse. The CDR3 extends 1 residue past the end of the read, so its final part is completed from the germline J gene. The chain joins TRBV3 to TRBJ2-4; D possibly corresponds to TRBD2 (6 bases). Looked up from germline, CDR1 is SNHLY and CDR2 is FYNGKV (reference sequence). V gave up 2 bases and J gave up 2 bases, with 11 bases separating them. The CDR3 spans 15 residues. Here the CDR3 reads CASSLPGGLQNTLYF. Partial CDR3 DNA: TGTGCCAGCAGCTTACCGGGGGGACTTCAAAACACCTTGTAC.

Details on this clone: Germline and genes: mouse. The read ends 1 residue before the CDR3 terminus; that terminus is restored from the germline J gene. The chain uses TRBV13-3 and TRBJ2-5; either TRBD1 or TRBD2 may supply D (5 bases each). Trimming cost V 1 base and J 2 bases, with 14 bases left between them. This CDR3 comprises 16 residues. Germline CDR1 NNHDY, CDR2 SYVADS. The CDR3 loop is CASSDLRGKTQDTQYF. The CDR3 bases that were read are TGTGCCAGCAGTGATCTTCGGGGCAAAACCCAAGACACCCAGTAC.

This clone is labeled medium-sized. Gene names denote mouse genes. The CDR3 protein is CASSWDNNNQAPLF. The sequenced CDR3 bases are TGTGCTAGCAGTTGGGACAATAACAACCAGGCTCCGCTT. The rearrangement links TRBV29 to TRBJ1-5, with D possibly matching TRBD1 (6 bases). The CDR3 is cut off 1 residue early in the read; its end comes from the germline J gene. The length of the CDR3 is 14 residues. Looked up from germline, CDR1 is MSHET and CDR2 is SYDVDS. V was cut by 4 bases and J by 0 bases, with 7 bases left in between.

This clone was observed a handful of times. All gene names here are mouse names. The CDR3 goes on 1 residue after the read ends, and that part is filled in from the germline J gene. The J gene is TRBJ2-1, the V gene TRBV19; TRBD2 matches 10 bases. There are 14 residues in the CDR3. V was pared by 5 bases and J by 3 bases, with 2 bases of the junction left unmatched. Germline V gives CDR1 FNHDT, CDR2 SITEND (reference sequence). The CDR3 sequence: CASRLGGGYAEQFF. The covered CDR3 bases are TGTGCCAGCAGACTGGGGGGGGGCTATGCTGAGCAGTTC.

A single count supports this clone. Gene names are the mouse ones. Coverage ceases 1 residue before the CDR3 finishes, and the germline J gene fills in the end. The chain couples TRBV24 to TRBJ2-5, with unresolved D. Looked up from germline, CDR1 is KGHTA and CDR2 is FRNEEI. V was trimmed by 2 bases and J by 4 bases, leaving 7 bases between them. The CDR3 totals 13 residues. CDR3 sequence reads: CASSLGQKDTQYF. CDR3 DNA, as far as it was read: TGTGCCAGCAGTCTGGGGCAGAAAGACACCCAGTAC.

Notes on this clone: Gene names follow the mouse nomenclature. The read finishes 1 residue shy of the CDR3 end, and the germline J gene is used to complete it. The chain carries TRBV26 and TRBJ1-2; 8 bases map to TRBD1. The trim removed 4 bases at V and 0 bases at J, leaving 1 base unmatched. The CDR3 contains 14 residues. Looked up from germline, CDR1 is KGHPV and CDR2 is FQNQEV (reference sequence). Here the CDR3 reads CASSQQGANSDYTF. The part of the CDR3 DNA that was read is TGTGCCAGCAGTCAACAGGGGGCAAACTCCGACTACACC.

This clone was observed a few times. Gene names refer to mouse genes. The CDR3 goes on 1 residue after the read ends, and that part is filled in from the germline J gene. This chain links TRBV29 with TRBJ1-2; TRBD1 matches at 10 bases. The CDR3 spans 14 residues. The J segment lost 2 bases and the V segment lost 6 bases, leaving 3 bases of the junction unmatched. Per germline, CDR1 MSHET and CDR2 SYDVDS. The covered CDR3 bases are TGTGCTAGCAGCCGGACAGGGGGGAACTCCGACTACACC. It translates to CASSRTGGNSDYT. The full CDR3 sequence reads CASSRTGGNSDYTF.

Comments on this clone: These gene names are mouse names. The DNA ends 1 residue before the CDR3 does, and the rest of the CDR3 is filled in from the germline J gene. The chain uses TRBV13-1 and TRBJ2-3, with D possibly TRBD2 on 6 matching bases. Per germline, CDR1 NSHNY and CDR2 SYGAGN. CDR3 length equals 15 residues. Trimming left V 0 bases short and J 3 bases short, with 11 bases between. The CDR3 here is CASSDAGWGAETLYF. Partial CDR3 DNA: TGTGCCAGCAGTGATGCTGGGTGGGGGGCAGAAACGCTGTAT.

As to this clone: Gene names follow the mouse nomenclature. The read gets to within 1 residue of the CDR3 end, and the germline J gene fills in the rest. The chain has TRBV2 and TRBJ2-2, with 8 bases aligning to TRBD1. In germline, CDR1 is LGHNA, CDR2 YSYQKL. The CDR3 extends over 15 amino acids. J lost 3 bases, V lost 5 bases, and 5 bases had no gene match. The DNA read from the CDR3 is TGTGCCAGCAGCGGGACAGGAAGGGACACCGGGCAGCTCTAC. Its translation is CASSGTGRDTGQLY. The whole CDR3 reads CASSGTGRDTGQLYF.

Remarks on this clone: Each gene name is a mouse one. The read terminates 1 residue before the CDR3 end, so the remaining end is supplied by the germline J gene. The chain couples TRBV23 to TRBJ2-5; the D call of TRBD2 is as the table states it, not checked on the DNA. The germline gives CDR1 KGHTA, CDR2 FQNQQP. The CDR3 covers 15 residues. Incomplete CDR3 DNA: TGCTCCAGCAGTCAAAATATGGGGGGCCGAGACACCCAGTAC. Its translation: CSSSQNMGGRDTQY. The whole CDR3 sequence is CSSSQNMGGRDTQYF.